Each of the 28 T cell receptor beta chains below was sequenced from the same sample in a study of cytomegalovirus exposure and HLA in healthy donors. The study ran its PCR with 60 Vbeta and 13 Jbeta primers. Libraries were prepared by immunoSEQ multiplex PCR; TCRdb keeps only in-frame clonotypes and omits some of them. This table holds 85,000 to 90,000 clones, 85% found once. The source material was PBMCs. The receptors originated from a man aged 35-49 years in good health and CMV-seropositive.

The chain uses TRBV5-1 and TRBJ2-5; maybe TRBD1 (6 bases). Gene TRBJ2-7 matches the end of the DNA better, so the J call may be wrong. Germline V lookup: CDR1 SGHRS, CDR2 YFSETQ. CDR3 length: 12 residues. The CDR3 sequence: CASSITGPEQYF. CDR3 in DNA: TGCGCCAGCAGCATCACAGGGCCCGAGCAGTACTTC.

The chain combines TRBV4-2 with TRBJ1-2; D gene ambiguous. This CDR3 has 13 residues. Germline V gene sequence: CDR1 LGHNA, CDR2 YNFKEQ. Trimming cost V 3 bases and J 8 bases, with 13 bases left between them. DNA of the CDR3: TGTGCCAGCAGCCATCGGGGAGCGGAGGGCTACACCTTC. It is translated as CASSHRGAEGYTF.

This rearrangement joins TRBV27 to TRBJ2-3; 7 bases align to TRBD1. The CDR3 has 16 amino acids. Germline lookup yields CDR1 MNHEY and CDR2 SMNVEV (reference sequence). V lost 3 bases and J lost 8; bases outside the gene matches: 14. The CDR3 region is CASSFSRQGRLGTQYF. Here the CDR3 DNA reads TGTGCCAGCAGTTTCTCCCGACAGGGAAGACTTGGTACGCAGTATTTT.

The V call is TRBV5-5, the J call TRBJ1-1; a possible D gene is TRBD1 (6 bases). Trimming pared 4 bases from V and 1 base from J, leaving 11 bases between. The CDR3 sequence is 14 residues long. Per germline, CDR1 SGHKS and CDR2 YYEKEE (reference sequence). Written as DNA, the CDR3 is TGTGCCAGCAGCCCAGGACAGTCGAACACTGAAGCTTTCTTT. Translated, it gives CASSPGQSNTEAFF. The full variable domain, completed using reference TRBV5-5 and TRBJ1-1, is DAGVTQSPTHLIKTRGQQVTLRCSPISGHKSVSWYQQVLGQGPQFIFQYYEKEERGRGNFPDRFSARQFPNYSSELNVNALLLGDSALYLCASSPGQSNTEAFFGQGTRLTVV.

The chain joins TRBV9 to TRBJ1-3; D not resolved. The CDR3 contains 17 residues. With 0 bases removed from V and 1 base from J, the gap between germline ends came to 14 bases. Germline CDR1 reads SGDLS; CDR2 reads YYNGEE. The DNA of the CDR3 is TGTGCCAGCAGCGTAGCTCATGGGAGAGGGTCTGGAAACACCATATATTTT. It is translated as CASSVAHGRGSGNTIYF.

J is TRBJ1-1 and V is TRBV6-5; D is undetermined. CDR1 MNHEY and CDR2 SVGAGI come from the germline V gene. The CDR3 sequence is 13 residues long. Between the trimmed V and J ends, which lost 6 bases and 0 bases, there was a span of 8 bases. Written as DNA, the CDR3 is TGTGCCAGCAGCCCTCAGATGAACACTGAAGCTTTCTTT. It yields the protein CASSPQMNTEAFF.

V usage is TRBV10-3 and J usage is TRBJ2-7; 9 nucleotides align to TRBD1. CDR1 ENHRY and CDR2 SYGVKD come from the germline V gene. This CDR3 contains 13 residues. The ends lost 7 bases at V and 4 bases at J; junction bases unmatched: 5. The CDR3 protein is CAIKGQGLYEQYF. DNA for the CDR3: TGTGCCATCAAGGGACAGGGATTATACGAGCAGTACTTC.

The chain joins TRBV2 to TRBJ2-7; the D gene is possibly TRBD2 (6 bases). From germline, CDR1 is SNHLY and CDR2 FYNNEI. V dropped 3 bases and J dropped 0 bases, with 9 bases sitting between them. The CDR3 loop spans 14 amino acids. The CDR3 sequence is CASSDTGSSYEQYF. CDR3 in DNA: TGTGCCAGCAGTGATACCGGGAGCTCCTACGAGCAGTACTTC.

V is TRBV5-1 and J is TRBJ2-5; TRBD2 matches at 13 bases. V shed 5 bases, J shed 4 bases, and the junction held 8 bases outside the gene matches. The CDR3 loop spans 16 amino acids. The V gene's germline CDR1 is SGHRS and CDR2 YFSETQ. CDR3 sequence: CASSLLAGGRLETQYF. The CDR3 nucleotides read TGCGCCAGCAGTTTACTAGCGGGAGGGCGATTAGAGACCCAGTACTTC.

The chain uses TRBV7-6 and TRBJ2-7, with a weak D call TRBD1 (6 bases). V was pared by 5 bases and J by 5 bases, with 19 bases between. The germline V gene encodes CDR1 SGHVS and CDR2 FNYEAQ. The CDR3 is made up of 15 amino acids. CDR3 DNA sequence: TGTGCCAGCAGCGAAAGGCAGGGGATGGGGAACGAGCAGTACTTC. Translated: CASSERQGMGNEQYF.

This chain uses TRBV7-9 with TRBJ2-3; 7 bases are a match to TRBD2. The CDR3 has 15 residues. CDR1 SEHNR and CDR2 FQNEAQ come from the germline V gene (reference sequence). With V trimmed by 4 bases and J by 2 bases, 6 bases remained unmatched. The CDR3 reads CASSSLAVHTDTQYF. The CDR3 region has the DNA TGTGCCAGCAGCTCCCTAGCGGTACACACAGATACGCAGTATTTT.

This sequence joins TRBV10-3 and TRBJ1-2; 8 positions match TRBD1. Germline V lookup: CDR1 ENHRY, CDR2 SYGVKD. The CDR3 extends over 14 amino acids. With V trimmed by 0 bases and J by 6 bases, 3 bases remained unmatched. CDR3 residues: CAISESQGAHGYTF. CDR3 sequence (DNA): TGTGCCATCAGTGAGTCTCAGGGGGCTCATGGCTACACCTTC.

V and J are TRBV6-5 and TRBJ2-7; 7 bases fit TRBD1. This CDR3 is built from 13 residues. Germline lookup yields CDR1 MNHEY and CDR2 SVGAGI. V shed 7 bases, J shed 5 bases, and the junction held 8 bases outside the gene matches. The CDR3 sequence: CASNLDRLHEQYF. The CDR3, as DNA: TGTGCCAGCAATCTGGACAGGCTCCACGAGCAGTACTTC.

The V call is TRBV2, the J call TRBJ2-1, with TRBD1 matching over 8 bases. V lost 4 bases, J lost 10 bases, and 6 bases stayed unmatched. Germline-derived CDR1 and CDR2 are SNHLY and FYNNEI. The CDR3 consists of 13 residues. CDR3 in DNA: TGTGCCAGCAGTGGTCAGGGGGCCGGGGAGCAGTTCTTC. Amino acids: CASSGQGAGEQFF.

The sample holds one count of this clone. This chain connects TRBV5-1 to TRBJ2-7; 9 nucleotides line up with TRBD2. The junction had 7 bases not matched to a gene; V was cut back by 4 bases and J by 2 bases. This CDR3 contains 15 residues. The germline CDR1 and CDR2 sequences are SGHRS and YFSETQ. CDR3 sequence (DNA): TGCGCCAGCAGCCAAAGTAGCGGGGGTCCCTACGAGCAGTACTTC. It yields the protein CASSQSSGGPYEQYF.

This clone was detected only a few times. The CDR3 bases are TGCGCCAGCAGCATCGGGACAGGGGCTACTAATGAAAAACTGTTTTTT. It translates to CASSIGTGATNEKLFF. The rearrangement joins TRBV5-1 to TRBJ1-4, with 10 bases lining up with TRBD1. Germline-derived CDR1 and CDR2 are SGHRS and YFSETQ. The CDR3 loop spans 16 amino acids. V lost 4 bases to trimming and J lost 2 bases; unmatched junction nucleotides: 5.

This clone occurred a few times. The junction departs from germline at one end; a sequencing error may be responsible. The genes are TRBV28 and TRBJ2-1; D ambiguous. CDR1 is MDHEN and CDR2 is SYDVKM in the germline V gene. The CDR3 extends over 11 amino acids. The CDR3 nucleotides read TGTGCCAGCAGAACCTACGATGAGCAGTTCTTC. Translated, it gives CASRTYDEQFF.

This clone was recorded only once. This chain joins TRBV7-6 and TRBJ1-5, with D maybe TRBD1 (5 bases). Germline values: CDR1 SGHVS, CDR2 FNYEAQ. V lost 1 base, J lost 0 bases, and 10 bases lay in between. CDR3 length equals 16 residues. CDR3 DNA: TGTGCCAGCAGCTTAGATTCGGGGGGTAGCAATCAGCCCCAGCATTTT. This encodes CASSLDSGGSNQPQHF.

The sample holds one count of this clone. The CDR3 is CASRPLDSLSYEQYF. As DNA, the CDR3 is TGTGCCAGCAGACCCTTAGACAGCCTCTCCTACGAGCAGTACTTC. The chain is built from TRBV28 and TRBJ2-7, with a tentative D call TRBD1 (5 bases). The germline V gene has CDR1 MDHEN and CDR2 SYDVKM. V lost 6 bases, J lost 0 bases, and 15 bases lay in between. The CDR3 length is 15 residues.

In DNA, the CDR3 is TGTGCCAGCAGCTTAGTAGCAAGGAGTGCCACAGATACGCAGTATTTT. Translation: CASSLVARSATDTQYF. The chain recombines TRBV7-2 with TRBJ2-3; D is undetermined. The CDR3 runs to 16 residues. V was cut by 1 base and J by 2 bases, with 13 bases left in between. Germline V gene lookup returns CDR1 SGHTA and CDR2 FQGNSA.

The chain carries TRBV30 and TRBJ1-6; D is unclear. This CDR3 is 14 amino acids long. Germline V gene lookup returns CDR1 GTSNPN and CDR2 SVGIG (reference sequence). Trimming pared 1 base from V and 9 bases from J, leaving 13 bases between. As DNA, the CDR3 is TGTGCCTGGAGTGATGAGAGGCAGCGTTCACCCCTCCACTTT. It encodes CAWSDERQRSPLHF.

The V call is TRBV2, the J call TRBJ1-5, with 10 positions matching TRBD1. Trimming at V came to 6 bases and at J to 1 base, leaving 3 bases not matched to a gene. This CDR3 is built from 15 residues. Looked up from germline, CDR1 is SNHLY and CDR2 is FYNNEI. The CDR3 reads CASSWDRGSNQPQHF. The CDR3 DNA follows: TGTGCCAGCAGCTGGGACAGGGGAAGCAATCAGCCCCAGCATTTT.

This clone was picked up one time. The V gene is TRBV30, the J gene TRBJ2-2; D might be TRBD2 (5 bases). In germline, CDR1 is GTSNPN, CDR2 SVGIG (reference sequence). Trimming left V 4 bases short and J 3 bases short, with 9 bases between. The CDR3 sequence is 13 residues long. The CDR3 region has the DNA TGTGCCTGGATACTAGAGGACACCGGGGAGCTGTTTTTT. It codes for CAWILEDTGELFF.

This clone has just one count. The chain uses TRBV6-5 and TRBJ2-5; D might be TRBD2 (6 bases). The CDR3 runs 14 residues. V lost 2 bases and J 4 bases, leaving 11 bases between the germline ends. CDR1 is MNHEY, CDR2 SVGAGI, per germline. The CDR3 protein is CASSYLGGTETQYF. The CDR3 coding sequence is TGTGCCAGCAGTTACCTCGGGGGAACAGAGACCCAGTACTTC.

V gene TRBV6-6 combines with J gene TRBJ2-3; 7 positions match TRBD2. CDR3 length: 14 amino acids. The junction had 9 bases not matched to a gene; V was cut back by 6 bases and J by 6 bases. The germline gives CDR1 MNHNY, CDR2 SVGAGI (reference sequence). Here the CDR3 reads CASRVGGSRDTQYF. The CDR3 bases are TGTGCCAGCAGAGTGGGCGGGAGTCGGGATACGCAGTATTTT.

The chain is built from TRBV5-4 and TRBJ1-4; 8 bases fit TRBD1. This CDR3 has 13 amino acids. CDR1 is SGHNT and CDR2 is YYREEE in the germline V gene (reference sequence). Unmatched junction bases numbered 9, after V lost 9 bases and J lost 8 bases. The CDR3 is CAIGGQGGEKLFF. The CDR3 nucleotides are TGTGCCATCGGCGGACAGGGTGGGGAAAAACTGTTTTTT. Together with reference TRBV5-4 and TRBJ1-4, the CDR3 gives the full variable domain: ETGVTQSPTHLIKTRGQQVTLRCSSQSGHNTVSWYQQALGQGPQFIFQYYREEENGRGNFPPRFSGLQFPNYSSELNVNALELDDSALYLCAIGGQGGEKLFFGSGTQLSVL.

The chain joins TRBV7-6 to TRBJ2-3; TRBD1 matches 7 bases. Trimming cost V 5 bases and J 2 bases; bases outside gene matches: 4. The germline V gene encodes CDR1 SGHVS and CDR2 FNYEAQ. The CDR3 length is 14 residues. DNA for the CDR3: TGTGCCAGCAGCCGGGACAGAACCACAGATACGCAGTATTTT. It translates to CASSRDRTTDTQYF.

This sequence joins TRBV4-1 and TRBJ2-3, with D perhaps matching TRBD2 (6 bases). This CDR3 contains 19 residues. Germline CDR1 MGHRA, CDR2 YSYEKL. V lost 0 bases and J lost 1, with 20 bases in between. The CDR3 spells CASSQDIALGGVGTDTQYF. The DNA of the CDR3 is TGCGCCAGCAGCCAAGATATAGCACTAGGCGGGGTGGGCACAGATACGCAGTATTTT.